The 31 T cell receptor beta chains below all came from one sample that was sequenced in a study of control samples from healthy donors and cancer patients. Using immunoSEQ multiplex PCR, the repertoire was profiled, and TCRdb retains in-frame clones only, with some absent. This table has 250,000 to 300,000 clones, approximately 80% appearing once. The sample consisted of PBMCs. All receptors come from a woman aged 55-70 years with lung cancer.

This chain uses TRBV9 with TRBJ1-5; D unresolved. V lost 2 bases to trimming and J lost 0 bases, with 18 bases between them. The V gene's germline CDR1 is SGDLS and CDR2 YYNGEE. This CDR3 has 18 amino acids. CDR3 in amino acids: CASSVRRTFSYSNQPQHF. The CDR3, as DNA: TGTGCCAGCAGCGTTAGACGAACATTTTCCTATAGCAATCAGCCCCAGCATTTT.

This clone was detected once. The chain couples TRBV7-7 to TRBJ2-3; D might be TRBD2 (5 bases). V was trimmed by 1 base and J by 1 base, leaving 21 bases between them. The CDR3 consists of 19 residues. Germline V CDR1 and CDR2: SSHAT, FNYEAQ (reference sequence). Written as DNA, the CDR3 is TGTGCCAGCAGCTTAGGTCCTCTGGGGAGTCCACTTGGCACAGATACGCAGTATTTT. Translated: CASSLGPLGSPLGTDTQYF.

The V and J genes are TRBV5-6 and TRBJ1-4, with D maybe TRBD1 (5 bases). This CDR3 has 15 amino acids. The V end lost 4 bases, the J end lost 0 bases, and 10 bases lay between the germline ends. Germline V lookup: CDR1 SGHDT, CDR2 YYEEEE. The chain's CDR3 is CASSARTSTNEKLFF. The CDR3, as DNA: TGTGCCAGCAGCGCTCGGACATCAACTAATGAAAAACTGTTTTTT.

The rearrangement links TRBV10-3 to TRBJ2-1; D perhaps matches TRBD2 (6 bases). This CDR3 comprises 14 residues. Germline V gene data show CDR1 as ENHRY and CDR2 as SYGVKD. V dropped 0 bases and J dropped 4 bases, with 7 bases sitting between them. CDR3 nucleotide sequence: TGTGCCATCAGTGAGTCGGGGACTTACAATGAGCAGTTCTTC. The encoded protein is CAISESGTYNEQFF.

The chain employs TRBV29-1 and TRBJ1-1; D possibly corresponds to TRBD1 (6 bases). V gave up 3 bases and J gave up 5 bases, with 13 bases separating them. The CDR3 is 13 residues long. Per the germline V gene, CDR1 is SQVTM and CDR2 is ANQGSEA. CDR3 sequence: CSVEEQGGTEAFF. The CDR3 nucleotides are TGCAGCGTTGAGGAACAGGGTGGGACTGAAGCTTTCTTT.

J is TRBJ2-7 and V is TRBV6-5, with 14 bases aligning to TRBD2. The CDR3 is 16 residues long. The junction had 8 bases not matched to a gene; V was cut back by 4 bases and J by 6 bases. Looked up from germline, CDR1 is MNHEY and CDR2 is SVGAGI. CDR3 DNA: TGTGCCAGCAGTTCCGGGACTAGCGGGAGTATAAGCGAGCAGTACTTC. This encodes CASSSGTSGSISEQYF.

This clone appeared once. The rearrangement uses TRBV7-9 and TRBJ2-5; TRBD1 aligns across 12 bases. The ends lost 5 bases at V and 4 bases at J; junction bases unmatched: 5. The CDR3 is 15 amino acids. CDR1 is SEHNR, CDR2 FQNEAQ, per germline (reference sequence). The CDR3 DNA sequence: TGTGCCAGCAGCGCCGGGACAGGGGGCTCAGAGACCCAGTACTTC. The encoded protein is CASSAGTGGSETQYF.

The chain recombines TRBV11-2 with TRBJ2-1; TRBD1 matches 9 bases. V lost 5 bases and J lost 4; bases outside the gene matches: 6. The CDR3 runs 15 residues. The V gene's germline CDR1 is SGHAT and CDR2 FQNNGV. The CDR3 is CASSHDRGGYNEQFF. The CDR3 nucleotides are TGTGCCAGCAGCCACGACAGGGGGGGATACAATGAGCAGTTCTTC.

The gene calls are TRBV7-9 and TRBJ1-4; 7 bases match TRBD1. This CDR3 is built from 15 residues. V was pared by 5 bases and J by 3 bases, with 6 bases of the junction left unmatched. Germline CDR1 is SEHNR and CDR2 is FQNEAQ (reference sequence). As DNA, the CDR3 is TGTGCCAGCAGCACGAAACAGGGGTCTAATGAAAAACTGTTTTTT. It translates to CASSTKQGSNEKLFF.

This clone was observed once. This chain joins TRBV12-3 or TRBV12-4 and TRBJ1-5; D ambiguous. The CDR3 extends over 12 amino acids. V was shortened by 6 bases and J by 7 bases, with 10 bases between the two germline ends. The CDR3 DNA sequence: TGTGCCAGCAGCCGAGGGAGCCAGCCCCAGCATTTT. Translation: CASSRGSQPQHF.

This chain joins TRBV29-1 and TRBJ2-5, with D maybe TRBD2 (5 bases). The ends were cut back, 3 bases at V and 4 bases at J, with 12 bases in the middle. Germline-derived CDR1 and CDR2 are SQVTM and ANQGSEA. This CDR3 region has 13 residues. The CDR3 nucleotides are TGCAGCGTTGAGTACCTAGCCGGAGAGACCCAGTACTTC. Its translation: CSVEYLAGETQYF.

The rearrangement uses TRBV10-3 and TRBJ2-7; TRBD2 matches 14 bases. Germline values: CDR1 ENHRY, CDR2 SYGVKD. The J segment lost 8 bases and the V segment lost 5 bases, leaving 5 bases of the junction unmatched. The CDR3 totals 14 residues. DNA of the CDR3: TGTGCCATCAGTAAGACTAGCGGGGGGGCGCAGCAGTACTTC. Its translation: CAISKTSGGAQQYF.

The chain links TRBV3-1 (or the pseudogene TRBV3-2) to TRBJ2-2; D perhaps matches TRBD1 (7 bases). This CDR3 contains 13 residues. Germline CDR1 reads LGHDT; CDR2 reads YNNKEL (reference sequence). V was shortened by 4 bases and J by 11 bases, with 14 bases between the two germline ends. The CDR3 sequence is CASSPQGGIELFF. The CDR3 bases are TGTGCCAGCAGCCCCCAGGGGGGTATAGAGCTGTTTTTT.

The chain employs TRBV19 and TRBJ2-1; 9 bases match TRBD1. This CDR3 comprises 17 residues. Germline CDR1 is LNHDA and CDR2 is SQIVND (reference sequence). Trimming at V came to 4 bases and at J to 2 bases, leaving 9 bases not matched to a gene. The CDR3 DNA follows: TGTGCCAGTAGTAGCATTTCCGGGACAGGGCCCTACAATGAGCAGTTCTTC. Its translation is CASSSISGTGPYNEQFF.

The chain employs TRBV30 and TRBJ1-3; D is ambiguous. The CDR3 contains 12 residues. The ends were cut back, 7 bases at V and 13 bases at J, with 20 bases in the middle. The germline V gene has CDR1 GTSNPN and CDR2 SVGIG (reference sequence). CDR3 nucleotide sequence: TGTGCCTCTGAGTTACCGCCGAAACGGATATATTTT. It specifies CASELPPKRIYF.

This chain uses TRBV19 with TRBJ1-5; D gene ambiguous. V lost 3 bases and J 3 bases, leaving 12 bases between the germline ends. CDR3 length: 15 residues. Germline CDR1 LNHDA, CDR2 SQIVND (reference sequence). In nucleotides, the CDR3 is TGTGCCAGTAGTATGGGAATAGTTTCCAATCAGCCCCAGCATTTT. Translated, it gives CASSMGIVSNQPQHF.

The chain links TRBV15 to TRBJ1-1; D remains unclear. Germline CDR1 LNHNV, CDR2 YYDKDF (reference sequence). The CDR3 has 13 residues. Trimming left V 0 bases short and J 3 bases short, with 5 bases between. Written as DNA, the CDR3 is TGTGCCACCAGCAGAGAGGTCCACACTGAAGCTTTCTTT. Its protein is CATSREVHTEAFF.

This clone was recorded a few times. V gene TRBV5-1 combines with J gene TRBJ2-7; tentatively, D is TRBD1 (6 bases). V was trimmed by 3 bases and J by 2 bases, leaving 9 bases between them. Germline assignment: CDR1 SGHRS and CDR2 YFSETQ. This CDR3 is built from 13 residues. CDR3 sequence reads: CASSWTAPYEQYF. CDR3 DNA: TGCGCCAGCAGCTGGACAGCCCCCTACGAGCAGTACTTC.

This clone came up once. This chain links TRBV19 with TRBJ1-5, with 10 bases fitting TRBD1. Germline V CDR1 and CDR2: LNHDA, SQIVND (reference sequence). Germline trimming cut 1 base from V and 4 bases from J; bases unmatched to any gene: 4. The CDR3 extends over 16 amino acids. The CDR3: CASSIGWTGGNQPQHF. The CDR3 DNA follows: TGTGCCAGTAGTATAGGGTGGACAGGGGGGAATCAGCCCCAGCATTTT.

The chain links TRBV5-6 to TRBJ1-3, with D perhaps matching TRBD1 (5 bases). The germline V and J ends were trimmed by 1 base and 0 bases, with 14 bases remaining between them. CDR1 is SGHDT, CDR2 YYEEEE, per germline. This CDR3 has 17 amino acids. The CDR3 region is CASSLFGATASGNTIYF. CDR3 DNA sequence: TGTGCCAGCAGCTTGTTCGGGGCGACGGCCTCTGGAAACACCATATATTTT.

The CDR3 coding sequence is TGTGCCAGCAGCTCCCAGGGGGCGGATAATGAAAAACTGTTTTTT. Residues: CASSSQGADNEKLFF. The V call is TRBV7-2, the J call TRBJ1-4; 8 positions match TRBD1. The germline V gene encodes CDR1 SGHTA and CDR2 FQGNSA. The length of the CDR3 is 15 residues. V shed 4 bases and J 4 bases; nucleotides not matched to a gene: 5. The full variable domain, rest sourced from reference TRBV7-2 and TRBJ1-4, is GAGVSQSPSNKVTEKGKDVELRCDPISGHTALYWYRQSLGQGLEFLIYFQGNSAPDKSGLPSDRFSAERTGGSVSTLTIQRTQQEDSAVYLCASSSQGADNEKLFFGSGTQLSVL.

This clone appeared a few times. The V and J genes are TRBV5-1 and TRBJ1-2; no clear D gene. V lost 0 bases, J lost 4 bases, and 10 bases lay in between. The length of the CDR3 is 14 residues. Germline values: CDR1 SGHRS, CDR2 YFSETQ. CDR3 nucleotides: TGCGCCAGCAGCTTGGCGGGCGGCGGCTATGGCTACACCTTC. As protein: CASSLAGGGYGYTF.

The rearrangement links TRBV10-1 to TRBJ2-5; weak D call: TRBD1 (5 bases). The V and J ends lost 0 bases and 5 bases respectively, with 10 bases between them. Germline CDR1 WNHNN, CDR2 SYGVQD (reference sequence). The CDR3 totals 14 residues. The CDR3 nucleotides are TGCGCCAGCAGTGAGTCTGGGGCGACGGAGACCCAGTACTTC. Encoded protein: CASSESGATETQYF.

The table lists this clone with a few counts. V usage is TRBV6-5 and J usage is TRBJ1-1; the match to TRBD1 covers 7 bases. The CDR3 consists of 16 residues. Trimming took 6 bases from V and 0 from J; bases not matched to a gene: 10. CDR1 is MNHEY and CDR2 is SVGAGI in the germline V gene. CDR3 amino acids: CASSYTPGQLNTEAFF. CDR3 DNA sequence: TGTGCCAGCAGCTACACCCCGGGACAGCTGAACACTGAAGCTTTCTTT.

This chain's CDR3 is CASSQGEADTQYF. The CDR3 region has the DNA TGTGCCAGCAGCCAAGGGGAGGCGGATACGCAGTATTTT. The chain has TRBV3-1 (or the pseudogene TRBV3-2) and TRBJ2-3, with TRBD2 as a possible D gene (6 bases). The CDR3 totals 13 residues. V lost 1 base and J lost 6, with 8 bases in between. The germline CDR1 and CDR2 sequences are LGHDT and YNNKEL (reference sequence).

This CDR3 reads CASSSLAGAKETQYF. In DNA form, the CDR3 reads TGTGCCAGCAGTTCACTAGCGGGAGCTAAAGAGACCCAGTACTTC. The chain joins TRBV27 to TRBJ2-5; 11 positions match TRBD2. This CDR3 has 15 amino acids. Germline V gives CDR1 MNHEY, CDR2 SMNVEV (reference sequence). V was pared by 4 bases and J by 3 bases, with 4 bases of the junction left unmatched.

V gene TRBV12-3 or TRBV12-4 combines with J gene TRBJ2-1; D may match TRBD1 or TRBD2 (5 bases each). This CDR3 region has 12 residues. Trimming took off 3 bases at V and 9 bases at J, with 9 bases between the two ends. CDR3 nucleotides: TGTGCCAGCAGTTTCCCGGGGACTGAGCAGTTCTTC. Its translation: CASSFPGTEQFF.

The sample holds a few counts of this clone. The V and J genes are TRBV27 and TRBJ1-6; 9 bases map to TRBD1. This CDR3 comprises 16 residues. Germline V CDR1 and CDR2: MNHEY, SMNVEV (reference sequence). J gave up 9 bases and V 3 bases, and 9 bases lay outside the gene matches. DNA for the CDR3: TGTGCCAGCAGTTTCTCCTCGGGACAGGGTCGTTCACCCCTCCACTTT. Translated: CASSFSSGQGRSPLHF.

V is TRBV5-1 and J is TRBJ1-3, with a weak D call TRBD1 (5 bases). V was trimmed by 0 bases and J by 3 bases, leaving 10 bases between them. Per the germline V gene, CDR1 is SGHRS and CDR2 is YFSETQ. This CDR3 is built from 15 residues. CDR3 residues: CASSLAGGVGNTIYF. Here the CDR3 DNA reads TGCGCCAGCAGCTTGGCCGGAGGGGTTGGAAACACCATATATTTT. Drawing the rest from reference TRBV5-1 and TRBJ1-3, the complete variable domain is KAGVTQTPRYLIKTRGQQVTLSCSPISGHRSVSWYQQTPGQGLQFLFEYFSETQRNKGNFPGRFSGRQFSNSRSEMNVSTLELGDSALYLCASSLAGGVGNTIYFGEGSWLTVV.

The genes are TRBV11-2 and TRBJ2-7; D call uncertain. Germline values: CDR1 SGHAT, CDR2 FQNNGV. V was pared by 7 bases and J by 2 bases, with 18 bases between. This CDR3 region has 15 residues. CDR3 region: CASTPLAYPTYEQYF. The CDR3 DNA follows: TGTGCCAGCACCCCCTTGGCCTACCCCACCTACGAGCAGTACTTC.

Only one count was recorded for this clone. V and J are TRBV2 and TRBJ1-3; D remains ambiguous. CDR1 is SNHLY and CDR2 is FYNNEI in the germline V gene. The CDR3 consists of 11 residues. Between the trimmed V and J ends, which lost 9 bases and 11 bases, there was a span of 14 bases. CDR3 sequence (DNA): TGTGCCAGTCACCCCGTGGGGTCCATATATTTT. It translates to CASHPVGSIYF.